Following are 18 T cell receptor beta chains from one sample sequenced in a study of cytomegalovirus exposure and HLA in healthy donors (TCRdb year 2017). Library generation was performed with the immunoSEQ multiplex PCR assay. Imported from immuneACCESS, the table was reduced by TCRdb to in-frame sequences with V and J called. These copies leave out some clones; in studies compared against another copy, an unresolved V gene accounts for under half, and the cause of the remainder is not known. This sample is represented by under 250,000 clones; over 75% of them were singletons. Of the sample, approximately 2% falls within the top ten clones. The sequencing input was PBMCs. The receptor set was obtained from a woman under 30 in good health and CMV-seropositive.

This chain uses TRBV2 with TRBJ2-1, with TRBD2 identical over 10 bases. V dropped 5 bases and J dropped 7; count of bases not matched to a gene: 2. The CDR3 extends over 13 amino acids. CDR1 is SNHLY, CDR2 FYNNEI, per germline. The CDR3 DNA reads as TGTGCCAGCAGTCCGACTAGCGGGAATGAGCAGTTCTTC. This codes for CASSPTSGNEQFF.

The chain carries TRBV14 and TRBJ2-1, with D possibly being TRBD1 (6 bases). V lost 4 bases and J lost 13, with 20 bases in between. Germline CDR1 reads SGHDN; CDR2 reads FVKESK. This CDR3 contains 14 residues. CDR3 amino acids: CASSPDYVQGIQFF. The CDR3 coding sequence is TGTGCCAGCAGCCCCGATTACGTGCAGGGGATCCAGTTCTTC.

This chain connects TRBV27 to TRBJ2-1; a weak D match, TRBD2 (5 bases). This CDR3 contains 15 residues. V lost 5 bases and J lost 4, with 15 bases in between. CDR1 is MNHEY, CDR2 SMNVEV, per germline (reference sequence). The CDR3, as DNA: TGTGCCAGCAGTCAGACCGGACTTATATACAATGAGCAGTTCTTC. It encodes CASSQTGLIYNEQFF.

Many counts were recorded for this clone. CDR3 amino acids: CASSRHTEGNTEAFF. DNA for the CDR3: TGTGCCAGCAGTCGACACACCGAGGGGAACACTGAAGCTTTCTTT. The V gene is TRBV28, the J gene TRBJ1-1, with D unclear. Germline V gene lookup returns CDR1 MDHEN and CDR2 SYDVKM. There are 15 residues in the CDR3. V dropped 5 bases and J dropped 1 base, with 14 bases sitting between them.

This chain joins TRBV4-1 and TRBJ1-1; perhaps TRBD1 as D (5 bases). CDR3 length: 12 residues. Germline CDR1 is MGHRA and CDR2 is YSYEKL. V was cut by 8 bases and J by 5 bases, with 12 bases left in between. CDR3 residues: CASVGGSTEAFF. The CDR3 coding sequence is TGCGCCAGCGTCGGGGGAAGTACTGAAGCTTTCTTT.

The J gene is TRBJ1-1, the V gene TRBV11-1; D gene ambiguous. V was clipped by 7 bases and J by 2 bases, with 20 bases between them. Germline CDR1 SGHAT, CDR2 FQDESV (reference sequence). CDR3 size: 16 residues. The DNA for the CDR3 is TGTGCCAGCAAGGTCAGAGGATGGAGCCTTAACACTGAAGCTTTCTTT. Amino acids: CASKVRGWSLNTEAFF.

CDR3 DNA sequence: TGTGCCAGCAGTTTAAACCCATCACACCTGGTTGAGCAGTACTTC. It specifies CASSLNPSHLVEQYF. The V call is TRBV27, the J call TRBJ2-7; unclear D gene. V dropped 2 bases and J dropped 7 bases, with 18 bases sitting between them. This CDR3 has 15 amino acids. The germline gives CDR1 MNHEY, CDR2 SMNVEV (reference sequence).

The V and J genes are TRBV5-1 and TRBJ2-4, with 12 bases lining up with TRBD1. The V and J ends lost 0 bases and 7 bases, in that order; junction bases with no gene match: 5. CDR1 is SGHRS, CDR2 YFSETQ, per germline. The CDR3 has 16 amino acids. CDR3 nucleotides: TGCGCCAGCAGCTTGGGGGACAGGGGGCGAGGGAACATTCAGTACTTC. This codes for CASSLGDRGRGNIQYF.

The rearrangement uses TRBV6-1 and TRBJ2-3; a possible D gene is TRBD2 (6 bases). From germline, CDR1 is MNHNS and CDR2 SASEGT. The CDR3 spans 14 residues. The V end was cut by 4 bases, the J end by 6 bases, with 14 bases between. The CDR3 nucleotides are TGTGCCAGCAGTGTTGGGCGGGGTGGGGATACGCAGTATTTT. This gives the protein CASSVGRGGDTQYF.

The chain recombines TRBV29-1 with TRBJ2-3; 10 bases match TRBD1. The CDR3 extends over 18 amino acids. With V trimmed by 8 bases and J by 0 bases, 17 bases remained unmatched. Per the germline V gene, CDR1 is SQVTM and CDR2 is ANQGSEA. The DNA for the CDR3 is TGCAGCTTCCGGCCGGGACAGGGGAAGATGGCTAGCACAGATACGCAGTATTTT. Protein product: CSFRPGQGKMASTDTQYF.

V usage is TRBV4-1 and J usage is TRBJ1-2; TRBD1 might be the D (6 bases). CDR3 size: 16 residues. Between the trimmed V and J ends, which lost 0 bases and 7 bases, there was a span of 18 bases. Germline V CDR1 and CDR2: MGHRA, YSYEKL. The CDR3 DNA follows: TGCGCCAGCAGCCAAGAAGTTCTTATCAGGGGAAGTGGCTACACCTTC. Protein: CASSQEVLIRGSGYTF.

The CDR3 sequence: CASSPRDRQMNIQYF. CDR3 sequence (DNA): TGTGCCAGCAGCCCCCGGGACAGGCAAATGAACATTCAGTACTTC. The V call is TRBV7-8, the J call TRBJ2-4; 8 positions agree with TRBD1. Germline CDR1 is SGHVS and CDR2 is FQNEAQ. With 5 bases clipped from V and 7 bases from J, the junction kept 10 bases outside the gene matches. There are 15 residues in the CDR3.

This sequence joins TRBV27 and TRBJ2-1, with 9 nucleotides matching TRBD2. J lost 6 bases, V lost 9 bases, and 12 bases had no gene match. From germline, CDR1 is MNHEY and CDR2 SMNVEV (reference sequence). The CDR3 spans 15 residues. The CDR3 here is CARRLAEWRTNEQFF. The CDR3 DNA sequence: TGTGCCAGGAGACTAGCGGAGTGGAGGACCAATGAGCAGTTCTTC.

The V gene is TRBV12-5, the J gene TRBJ2-3; maybe TRBD1 (5 bases). From germline, CDR1 is LGHNT and CDR2 FRNRAP. V lost 0 bases to trimming and J lost 2 bases, with 9 bases between them. The CDR3 is 15 amino acids. CDR3 protein: CASGLVVGHTDTQYF. As DNA, the CDR3 is TGTGCTAGTGGTTTGGTAGTGGGGCACACAGATACGCAGTATTTT.

The chain carries TRBV19 and TRBJ1-1; D unclear. Germline values: CDR1 LNHDA, CDR2 SQIVND (reference sequence). CDR3 length: 14 amino acids. V was cut by 5 bases and J by 1 base, with 11 bases left in between. The CDR3 reads CASSHERGNTEAFF. The DNA for the CDR3 is TGTGCCAGTAGTCACGAACGGGGGAACACTGAAGCTTTCTTT.

The chain combines TRBV7-2 with TRBJ2-1; 8 bases are shared with TRBD1. The CDR3 consists of 16 residues. Germline trimming cut 0 bases from V and 8 bases from J; bases unmatched to any gene: 9. CDR1 and CDR2 from the germline V gene are SGHTA and FQGNSA. DNA for the CDR3: TGTGCCAGCAGCTTAGCGTTCGGACAGGGCACCGATGAGCAGTTCTTC. Amino acids: CASSLAFGQGTDEQFF.

This rearrangement joins TRBV5-4 to TRBJ2-7; tentatively, D is TRBD1 (5 bases). Germline V gene sequence: CDR1 SGHNT, CDR2 YYREEE (reference sequence). This CDR3 comprises 14 residues. V was trimmed by 6 bases and J by 2 bases, leaving 15 bases between them. The CDR3 region has the DNA TGTGCCAGCACCTTCGACAGTAACCCCTACGAGCAGTACTTC. This codes for CASTFDSNPYEQYF. The full variable domain, in which reference TRBV5-4 and TRBJ2-7 provide the parts outside the CDR3, is ETGVTQSPTHLIKTRGQQVTLRCSSQSGHNTVSWYQQALGQGPQFIFQYYREEENGRGNFPPRFSGLQFPNYSSELNVNALELDDSALYLCASTFDSNPYEQYFGPGTRLTVT.

This clone was seen just once. Other DNA sequences from this sample encode an identical CDR3 as well. The genes are TRBV5-1 and TRBJ1-1; tentative D call: TRBD1 (6 bases). Germline CDR1 SGHRS, CDR2 YFSETQ. The CDR3 length is 15 residues. Trimming pared 0 bases from V and 2 bases from J, leaving 11 bases between. The CDR3 DNA reads TGCGCCAGCAGCTTGGATGGGGGCGGAAACACTGAAGCTTTCTTT. As protein: CASSLDGGGNTEAFF.